What follows describes a single T cell receptor (beta chain). TCRdb's table, derived via immunoSEQ multiplex PCR, lists solely in-frame clones and lacks some. Among about 270,000 clones listed, approximately 86% were seen once. This sample is part of a study of blood T cell repertoires in COVID-19. The CDR3 has 18 amino acids. Germline loops: CDR1 LGHNT, CDR2 FRNRAP. The V end lost 2 bases, the J end lost 0 bases, and 19 bases lay between the germline ends. The sample consisted of peripheral blood. The chain uses TRBV12-5 and TRBJ2-5; D remains ambiguous. The origin of this receptor is a man aged 35-49 years with active or convalescent COVID-19. The CDR3 bases are TGTGCTAGTGGTTTGAGGCAGGCCGGCCCCGCGTACCAAGAGACCCAGTACTTC. It yields the protein CASGLRQAGPAYQETQYF. Together with reference TRBV12-5 and TRBJ2-5, the CDR3 gives the full variable domain: DARVTQTPRHKVTEMGQEVTMRCQPILGHNTVFWYRQTMMQGLELLAYFRNRAPLDDSGMPKDRFSAEMPDATLATLKIQPSEPRDSAVYFCASGLRQAGPAYQETQYFGPGTRLLVL.